The TCR beta chain described here comes from a study of blood T cell repertoires in COVID-19. Looking at the study overall: PBMCs, B-cell-depleted T cells, or T cells provided the cDNA or gDNA that made up the material.

Data came from immunoSEQ multiplex PCR; TCRdb stores just in-frame clones and leaves some out. The sample has about 220,000 clones; approximately 83% are singletons. The CDR3 is 15 residues long. The germline V gene has CDR1 SEHNR and CDR2 FQNEAQ (reference sequence). Losses at the gene ends were 5 bases for V and 4 bases for J; bases not matched to a gene: 10. The sequenced sample consisted of PBMCs or T cells enriched from blood (not recorded which). The source is a middle-aged woman with acute COVID-19. The V call is TRBV7-9, the J call TRBJ2-5; 7 bases fit TRBD2. The CDR3 sequence: CASSAVGGPRETQYF. The CDR3 nucleotides are TGTGCCAGCAGCGCGGTGGGAGGGCCCAGAGAGACCCAGTACTTC. The variable domain in full, with the rest retrieved from reference TRBV7-9 and TRBJ2-5, is DTGVSQNPRHKITKRGQNVTFRCDPISEHNRLYWYRQTLGQGPEFLTYFQNEAQLEKSRLLSDRFSAERPKGSFSTLEIQRTEQGDSAMYLCASSAVGGPRETQYFGPGTRLLVL.